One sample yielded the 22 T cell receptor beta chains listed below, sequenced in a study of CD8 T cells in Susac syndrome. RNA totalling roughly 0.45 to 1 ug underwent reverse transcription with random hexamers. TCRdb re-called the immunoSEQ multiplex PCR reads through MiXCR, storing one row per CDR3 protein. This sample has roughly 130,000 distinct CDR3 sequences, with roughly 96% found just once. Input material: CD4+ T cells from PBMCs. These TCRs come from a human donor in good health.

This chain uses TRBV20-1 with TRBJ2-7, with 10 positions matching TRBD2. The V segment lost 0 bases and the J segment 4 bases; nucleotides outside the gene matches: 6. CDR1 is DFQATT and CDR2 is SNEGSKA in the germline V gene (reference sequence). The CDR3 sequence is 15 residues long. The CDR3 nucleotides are TGCAGTGCTAGAGATGGGGCTAGCGGGAGATACGAGCAGTACTTC. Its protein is CSARDGASGRYEQYF.

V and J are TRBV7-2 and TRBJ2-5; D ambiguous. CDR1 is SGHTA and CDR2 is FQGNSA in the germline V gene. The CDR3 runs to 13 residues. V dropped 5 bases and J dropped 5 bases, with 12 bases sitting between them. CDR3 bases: TGTGCCAGCAGCGAACCTCCTGGGGAGACCCAGTACTTC. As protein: CASSEPPGETQYF.

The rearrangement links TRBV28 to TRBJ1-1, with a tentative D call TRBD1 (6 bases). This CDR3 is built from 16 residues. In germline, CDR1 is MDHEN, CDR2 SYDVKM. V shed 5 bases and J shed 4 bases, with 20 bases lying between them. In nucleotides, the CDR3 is TGTGCCAGCAGTCGAAGGGGGAGTACTGGATCCACTGAAGCTTTCTTT. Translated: CASSRRGSTGSTEAFF.

The CDR3 DNA follows: TGTGCCAGCAGCGTCCGGGACGGCCGGGACGAAAAACTGTTTTTT. Amino acid sequence: CASSVRDGRDEKLFF. The gene calls are TRBV9 and TRBJ1-4, with D possibly TRBD1 on 5 matching bases. Trimming cost V 2 bases and J 8 bases, with 16 bases left between them. The length of the CDR3 is 15 residues. From germline, CDR1 is SGDLS and CDR2 YYNGEE. Together with reference TRBV9 and TRBJ1-4, the CDR3 gives the full variable domain: DSGVTQTPKHLITATGQRVTLRCSPRSGDLSVYWYQQSLDQGLQFLIQYYNGEERAKGNILERFSAQQFPDLHSELNLSSLELGDSALYFCASSVRDGRDEKLFFGSGTQLSVL.

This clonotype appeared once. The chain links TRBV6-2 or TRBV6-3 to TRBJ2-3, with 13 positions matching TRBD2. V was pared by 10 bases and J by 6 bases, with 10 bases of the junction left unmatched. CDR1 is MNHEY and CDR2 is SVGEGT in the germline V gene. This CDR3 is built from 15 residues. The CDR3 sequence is CATIGLAGVGDTQYF. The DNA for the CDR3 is TGTGCCACAATCGGACTAGCGGGAGTTGGCGATACGCAGTATTTT.

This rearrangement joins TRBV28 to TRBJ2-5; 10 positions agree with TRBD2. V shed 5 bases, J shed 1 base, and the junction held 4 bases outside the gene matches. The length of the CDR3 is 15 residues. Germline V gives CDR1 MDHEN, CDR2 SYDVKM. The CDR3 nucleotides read TGTGCCAGCAGTCAGTCTAGCGGGGGCCAAGAGACCCAGTACTTC. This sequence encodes CASSQSSGGQETQYF.

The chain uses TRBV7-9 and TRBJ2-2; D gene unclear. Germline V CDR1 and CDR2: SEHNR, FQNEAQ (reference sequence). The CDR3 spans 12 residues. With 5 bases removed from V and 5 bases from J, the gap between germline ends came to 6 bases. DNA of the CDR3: TGTGCCAGCAGCCCCGAGACCGGGGAGCTGTTTTTT. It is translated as CASSPETGELFF. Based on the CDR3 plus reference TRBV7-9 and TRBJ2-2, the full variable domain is DTGVSQNPRHKITKRGQNVTFRCDPISEHNRLYWYRQTLGQGPEFLTYFQNEAQLEKSRLLSDRFSAERPKGSFSTLEIQRTEQGDSAMYLCASSPETGELFFGEGSRLTVL.

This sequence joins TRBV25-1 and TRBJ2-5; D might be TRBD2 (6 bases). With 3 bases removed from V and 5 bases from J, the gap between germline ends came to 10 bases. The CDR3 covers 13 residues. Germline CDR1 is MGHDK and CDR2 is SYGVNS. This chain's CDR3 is CASSEGGRETQYF. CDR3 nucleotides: TGTGCCAGCAGTGAGGGGGGTCGGGAGACCCAGTACTTC.

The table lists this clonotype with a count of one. In DNA, the CDR3 is TGTGCCGTAGGACAGGGGGCGTTTGGGGCCAACGTCCTGACTTTC. Protein: CAVGQGAFGANVLTF. V gene TRBV19 combines with J gene TRBJ2-6; 11 bases line up with TRBD1. The CDR3 runs 15 residues. V lost 11 bases to trimming and J lost 3 bases; unmatched junction nucleotides: 6. Germline CDR1 and CDR2: LNHDA and SQIVND (reference sequence).

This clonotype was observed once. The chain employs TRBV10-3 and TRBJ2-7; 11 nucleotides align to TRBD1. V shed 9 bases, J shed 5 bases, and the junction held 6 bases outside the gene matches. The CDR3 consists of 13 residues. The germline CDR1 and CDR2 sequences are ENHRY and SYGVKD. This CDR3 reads CAIAGTGGDEQYF. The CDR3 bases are TGTGCCATTGCCGGGACAGGGGGAGACGAGCAGTACTTC.

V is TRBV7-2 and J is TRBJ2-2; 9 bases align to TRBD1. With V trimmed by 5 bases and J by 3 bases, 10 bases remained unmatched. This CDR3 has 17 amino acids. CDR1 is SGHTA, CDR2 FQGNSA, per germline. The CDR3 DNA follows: TGTGCCAGCAGCGCAATGGCCGGGACAGGGTACACCGGGGAGCTGTTTTTT. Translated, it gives CASSAMAGTGYTGELFF.

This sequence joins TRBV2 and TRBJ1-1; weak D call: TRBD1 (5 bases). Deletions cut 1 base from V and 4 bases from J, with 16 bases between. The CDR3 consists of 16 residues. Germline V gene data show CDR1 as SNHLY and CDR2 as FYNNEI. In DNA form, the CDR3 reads TGTGCCAGCAGTGAAGTATGGGGCCGGGGGGGCACTGAAGCTTTCTTT. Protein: CASSEVWGRGGTEAFF. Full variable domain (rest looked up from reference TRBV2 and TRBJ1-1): EPEVTQTPSHQVTQMGQEVILRCVPISNHLYFYWYRQILGQKVEFLVSFYNNEISEKSEIFDDQFSVERPDGSNFTLKIRSTKLEDSAMYFCASSEVWGRGGTEAFFGQGTRLTVV.

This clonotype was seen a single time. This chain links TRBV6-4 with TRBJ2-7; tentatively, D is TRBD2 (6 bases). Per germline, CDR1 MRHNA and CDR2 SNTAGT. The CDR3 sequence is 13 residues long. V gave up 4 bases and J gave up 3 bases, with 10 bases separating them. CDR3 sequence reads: CASSVGSGYEQYF. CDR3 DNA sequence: TGTGCCAGCAGTGTCGGTAGCGGCTACGAGCAGTACTTC.

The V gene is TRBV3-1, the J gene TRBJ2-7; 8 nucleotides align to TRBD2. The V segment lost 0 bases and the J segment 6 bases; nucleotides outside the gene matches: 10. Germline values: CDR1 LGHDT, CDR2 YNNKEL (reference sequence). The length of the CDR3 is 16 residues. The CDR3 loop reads CASSQDRPGGPSEQYF. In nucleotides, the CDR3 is TGTGCCAGCAGCCAAGATCGGCCGGGAGGGCCCAGCGAGCAGTACTTC.

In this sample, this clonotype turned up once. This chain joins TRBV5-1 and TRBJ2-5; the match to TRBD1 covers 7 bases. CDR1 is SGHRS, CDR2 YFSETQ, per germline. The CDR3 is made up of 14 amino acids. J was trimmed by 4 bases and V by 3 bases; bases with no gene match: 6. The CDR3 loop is CASSSTGARETQYF. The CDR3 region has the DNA TGCGCCAGCAGCTCTACAGGGGCGCGAGAGACCCAGTACTTC.

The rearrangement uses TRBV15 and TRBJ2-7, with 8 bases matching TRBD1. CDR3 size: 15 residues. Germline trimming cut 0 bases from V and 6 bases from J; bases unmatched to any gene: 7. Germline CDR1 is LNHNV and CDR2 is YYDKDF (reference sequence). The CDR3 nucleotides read TGTGCCACCAGCAGAGATTTAGCAGGGGGCCGCGAGCAGTACTTC. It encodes CATSRDLAGGREQYF. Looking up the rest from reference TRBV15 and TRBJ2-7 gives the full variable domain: DAMVIQNPRYQVTQFGKPVTLSCSQTLNHNVMYWYQQKSSQAPKLLFHYYDKDFNNEADTPDNFQSRRPNTSFCFLDIRSPGLGDTAMYLCATSRDLAGGREQYFGPGTRLTVT.

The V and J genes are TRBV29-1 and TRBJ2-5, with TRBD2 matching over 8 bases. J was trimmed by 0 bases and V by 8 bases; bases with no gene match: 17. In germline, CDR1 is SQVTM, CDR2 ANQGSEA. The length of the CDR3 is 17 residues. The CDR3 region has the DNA TGCAGCATCGGGGGTACTAGCGGAAGGAATAACCAAGAGACCCAGTACTTC. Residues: CSIGGTSGRNNQETQYF.

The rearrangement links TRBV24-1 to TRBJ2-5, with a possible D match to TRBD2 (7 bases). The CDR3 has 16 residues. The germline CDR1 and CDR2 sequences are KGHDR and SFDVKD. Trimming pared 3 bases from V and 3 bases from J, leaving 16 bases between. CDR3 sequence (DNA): TGTGCCACCAGTGATGCAGGGGCCGGGGGGAAAGAGACCCAGTACTTC. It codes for CATSDAGAGGKETQYF.

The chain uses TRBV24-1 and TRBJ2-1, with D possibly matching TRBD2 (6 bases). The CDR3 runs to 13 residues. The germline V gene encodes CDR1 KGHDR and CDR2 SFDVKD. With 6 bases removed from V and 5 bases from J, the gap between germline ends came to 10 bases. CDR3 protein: CATSPGTHNEQFF. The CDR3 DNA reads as TGTGCCACCAGTCCAGGGACTCACAATGAGCAGTTCTTC.

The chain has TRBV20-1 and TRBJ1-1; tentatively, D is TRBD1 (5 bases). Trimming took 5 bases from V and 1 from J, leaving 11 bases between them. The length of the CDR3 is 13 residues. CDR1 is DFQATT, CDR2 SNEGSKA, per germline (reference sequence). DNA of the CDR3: TGCAGTGCTTCGGGACCTTCGAACACTGAAGCTTTCTTT. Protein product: CSASGPSNTEAFF.

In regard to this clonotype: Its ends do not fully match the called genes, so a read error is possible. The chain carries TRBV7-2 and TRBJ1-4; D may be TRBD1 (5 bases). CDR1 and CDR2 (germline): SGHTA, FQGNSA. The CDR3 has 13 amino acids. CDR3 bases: TGTGCCAGCAACTTAGACAGCTATGAAAAACTGTTTTTT. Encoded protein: CASNLDSYEKLFF.

The CDR3 sequence is CASSEDREAFF. The DNA for the CDR3 is TGTGCCAGCAGTGAAGATAGGGAAGCTTTCTTT. This chain uses TRBV2 with TRBJ1-1; D unresolved. The CDR3 is 11 amino acids. V lost 1 base and J 8 bases, leaving 5 bases between the germline ends. The V gene's germline CDR1 is SNHLY and CDR2 FYNNEI.